Following are 29 T cell receptor beta chains from one sample sequenced in a study of shared clonotypes between healthy human individuals. Method: immunoSEQ multiplex PCR; TCRdb's copy keeps in-frame clones and lacks some. The repertoire holds roughly 330,000 clones, with around 67% as singletons. The sequencing input was memory CD4+ T cells sorted from blood. Subset here: CD45RA-negative fraction. The source of these receptors is a man aged 25-45 years in good health.

A single count supports this clone. The chain is built from TRBV6-5 and TRBJ2-1; D perhaps matches TRBD2 (6 bases). CDR3 length: 11 amino acids. V shed 7 bases and J shed 9 bases, with 10 bases lying between them. The germline V gene has CDR1 MNHEY and CDR2 SVGAGI. In DNA form, the CDR3 reads TGTGCCAGCAATTCGGGGGTTGAGCAGTTCTTC. Encoded protein: CASNSGVEQFF.

The chain recombines TRBV18 with TRBJ1-3; D perhaps matches TRBD1 (6 bases). Trimming pared 1 base from V and 0 bases from J, leaving 13 bases between. The CDR3 loop spans 17 amino acids. CDR1 and CDR2 from the germline V gene are KGHSH and LQKENI. CDR3 loop: CASSPLGQGSSGNTIYF. The CDR3 DNA reads as TGTGCCAGCTCACCACTCGGGCAGGGGAGCTCTGGAAACACCATATATTTT.

This chain connects TRBV4-3 to TRBJ2-7, with D perhaps TRBD2 (6 bases). V dropped 0 bases and J dropped 4 bases, with 19 bases sitting between them. CDR3 length: 17 residues. Germline V gene sequence: CDR1 LGHNA, CDR2 YSLEER. The CDR3 loop reads CASSQDPGGSGGYEQYF. DNA of the CDR3: TGCGCCAGCAGCCAAGATCCCGGGGGATCCGGCGGTTACGAGCAGTACTTC.

This clone was picked up many times. The chain is built from TRBV18 and TRBJ2-3; D remains ambiguous. CDR3 length: 13 amino acids. Germline lookup yields CDR1 KGHSH and CDR2 LQKENI. Trimming pared 1 base from V and 4 bases from J, leaving 6 bases between. The CDR3, as DNA: TGTGCCAGCTCACCACTGTCCGCAGATACGCAGTATTTT. Amino acids: CASSPLSADTQYF.

The chain joins TRBV7-2 to TRBJ2-2, with 7 bases lining up with TRBD2. Unmatched junction bases numbered 6, after V lost 2 bases and J lost 6 bases. The CDR3 is 15 residues long. Germline V gives CDR1 SGHTA, CDR2 FQGNSA. This CDR3 is CASSLTGSGAGELFF. CDR3 bases: TGTGCCAGCAGCTTAACCGGGAGCGGGGCCGGGGAGCTGTTTTTT.

V gene TRBV7-9 combines with J gene TRBJ2-1; TRBD2 agrees at 12 bases. Germline V gene lookup returns CDR1 SEHNR and CDR2 FQNEAQ (reference sequence). Trimming removed 3 bases from V and 4 bases from J; junction bases left unmatched: 1. The CDR3 is made up of 15 amino acids. The CDR3 DNA sequence: TGTGCCAGCAGCTTTACTAGCGGGGGGTACAATGAGCAGTTCTTC. It translates to CASSFTSGGYNEQFF.

This clone was counted between two and nine times. The chain uses TRBV7-9 and TRBJ2-6; D gene ambiguous. The CDR3 length is 15 residues. Looked up from germline, CDR1 is SEHNR and CDR2 is FQNEAQ (reference sequence). V was trimmed by 2 bases and J by 0 bases, leaving 5 bases between them. In nucleotides, the CDR3 is TGTGCCAGCAGCTTATCGGCCTCTGGGGCCAACGTCCTGACTTTC. Translating gives CASSLSASGANVLTF.

The rearrangement joins TRBV11-2 to TRBJ2-3; no clear D gene. The germline CDR1 and CDR2 sequences are SGHAT and FQNNGV. There are 18 residues in the CDR3. V shed 0 bases and J shed 0 bases, with 16 bases lying between them. The CDR3 protein is CASSLDPGLTSSTDTQYF. CDR3 nucleotide sequence: TGTGCCAGCAGCTTAGATCCTGGGCTAACCTCTAGCACAGATACGCAGTATTTT.

This clone has just one count. The J gene is TRBJ1-5, the V gene TRBV27; D call uncertain. The germline CDR1 and CDR2 sequences are MNHEY and SMNVEV (reference sequence). Deletions cut 6 bases from V and 2 bases from J, with 17 bases between. The CDR3 extends over 16 amino acids. CDR3 nucleotides: TGTGCCAGCAGCAGCCGCCGTGGACCTGGCAATCAGCCCCAGCATTTT. Amino acid sequence: CASSSRRGPGNQPQHF.

This clone was detected a few times. This rearrangement joins TRBV5-5 to TRBJ1-3; TRBD1 aligns across 8 bases. Trimming cost V 4 bases and J 0 bases; bases outside gene matches: 0. The CDR3 is 14 amino acids. Germline V gene data show CDR1 as SGHKS and CDR2 as YYEKEE (reference sequence). The CDR3 loop reads CASSDRGSGNTIYF. The CDR3 nucleotides read TGTGCCAGCAGCGACAGGGGCTCTGGAAACACCATATATTTT.

The chain has TRBV18 and TRBJ2-1; possibly TRBD2 for D (6 bases). Germline V gives CDR1 KGHSH, CDR2 LQKENI. Trimming pared 0 bases from V and 0 bases from J, leaving 15 bases between. The CDR3 sequence is 18 residues long. DNA for the CDR3: TGTGCCAGCTCACCACCTGGGCGGGGCACCAGCTCCTACAATGAGCAGTTCTTC. Translation: CASSPPGRGTSSYNEQFF.

The chain has TRBV7-3 and TRBJ2-3; D could derive from TRBD1 or TRBD2 (6 bases each). Trimming cost V 7 bases and J 9 bases, with 17 bases left between them. The CDR3 runs to 13 residues. Germline CDR1 and CDR2: SGHTA and FQGTGA. The CDR3 protein is CASTPEGGRTQYF. The CDR3 DNA sequence: TGTGCCAGCACCCCCGAGGGGGGCAGAACGCAGTATTTT.

This clone came up a few times. The rearrangement uses TRBV10-3 and TRBJ1-6; D is possibly TRBD1 (5 bases). The length of the CDR3 is 14 residues. Germline CDR1 reads ENHRY; CDR2 reads SYGVKD. V lost 6 bases to trimming and J lost 5 bases, with 11 bases between them. The chain's CDR3 is CAIRGEGDNSPLHF. CDR3 DNA sequence: TGTGCCATCAGAGGGGAAGGGGATAATTCACCCCTCCACTTT.

The V call is TRBV7-2, the J call TRBJ2-7; tentatively, D is TRBD2 (5 bases). Germline CDR1 reads SGHTA; CDR2 reads FQGNSA. The CDR3 consists of 15 residues. V dropped 7 bases and J dropped 3 bases, with 19 bases sitting between them. CDR3 in DNA: TGTGCCAGCAACCCCAGAGGACTGGATGGCTACGAGCAGTACTTC. This sequence encodes CASNPRGLDGYEQYF.

This sequence joins TRBV9 and TRBJ2-6; no clear D. The CDR3 is 12 residues long. Trimming shortened V by 6 bases and J by 0 bases, and 1 base separated the two germline ends. In germline, CDR1 is SGDLS, CDR2 YYNGEE. This CDR3 is CASNSGANVLTF. The CDR3 DNA is TGTGCCAGCAACTCTGGGGCCAACGTCCTGACTTTC.

The chain links TRBV7-6 to TRBJ2-1; possible D gene TRBD2, 5 bases. Trimming left V 5 bases short and J 7 bases short, with 18 bases between. The CDR3 sequence is 15 residues long. The germline V gene encodes CDR1 SGHVS and CDR2 FNYEAQ. The CDR3 coding sequence is TGTGCCAGCAGCCCTTCAGACTACGTGGGAAATGAGCAGTTCTTC. Translating gives CASSPSDYVGNEQFF. The full variable domain, rest sourced from reference TRBV7-6 and TRBJ2-1, is GAGVSQSPRYKVTKRGQDVALRCDPISGHVSLYWYRQALGQGPEFLTYFNYEAQQDKSGLPNDRFSAERPEGSISTLTIQRTEQRDSAMYRCASSPSDYVGNEQFFGPGTRLTVL.

The genes are TRBV7-7 and TRBJ2-3, with 9 positions matching TRBD2. V lost 2 bases and J lost 0; bases outside the gene matches: 9. Germline V gene data show CDR1 as SSHAT and CDR2 as FNYEAQ (reference sequence). This CDR3 is 18 amino acids long. This chain's CDR3 is CASSLTPLSGGSTDTQYF. The CDR3 DNA reads TGTGCCAGCAGCTTAACCCCCCTGAGCGGGGGGAGCACAGATACGCAGTATTTT.

The genes are TRBV13 and TRBJ2-1, with D uncertain. Trimming stripped 2 bases from V and 1 base from J, with 6 bases between. The CDR3 runs to 14 residues. Germline V gene data show CDR1 as PRHDT and CDR2 as FYEKMQ (reference sequence). The CDR3 protein is CASSLRNSYNEQFF. As DNA, the CDR3 is TGTGCCAGCAGCTTACGGAATTCCTACAATGAGCAGTTCTTC.

In its sample, this clone was seen once. The chain joins TRBV4-2 to TRBJ2-3; TRBD2 agrees at 7 bases. V gave up 2 bases and J gave up 6 bases; unmatched junction bases: 26. Germline loops: CDR1 LGHNA, CDR2 YNFKEQ. The CDR3 length is 21 residues. The CDR3 region is CASSQFGVRGRGSYPGDTQYF. The CDR3 DNA reads as TGTGCCAGCAGCCAATTCGGGGTACGTGGTCGCGGGAGTTATCCTGGGGATACGCAGTATTTT.

This clone was seen more than once but under ten times. This rearrangement joins TRBV9 to TRBJ1-5; tentative D call: TRBD1 (6 bases). From germline, CDR1 is SGDLS and CDR2 YYNGEE. Trimming removed 10 bases at V and 2 bases at J, with 19 bases between. The CDR3 covers 15 residues. CDR3 protein: CAFQSGRQGNQPQHF. The CDR3 DNA follows: TGTGCCTTCCAATCGGGTAGACAGGGCAATCAGCCCCAGCATTTT.

This clone showed up just a few times. The sample has other DNA sequences that encode this CDR3 too. The chain joins TRBV18 to TRBJ1-1; unclear D gene. Trimming cost V 5 bases and J 1 base, with 8 bases left between them. There are 13 residues in the CDR3. The germline gives CDR1 KGHSH, CDR2 LQKENI. CDR3 amino acids: CASSGQANTEAFF. The CDR3 DNA reads TGTGCCAGCTCAGGGCAGGCGAACACTGAAGCTTTCTTT.

This clone was found many times. The CDR3 DNA reads as TGTGCCAGCAGCCTACCACAAGAGACCCAGTACTTC. Amino acid sequence: CASSLPQETQYF. This chain uses TRBV7-6 with TRBJ2-5; no clear D. The CDR3 has 12 residues. The V gene's germline CDR1 is SGHVS and CDR2 FNYEAQ. Trimming cost V 5 bases and J 2 bases, with 6 bases left between them. Drawing the rest from reference TRBV7-6 and TRBJ2-5, the complete variable domain is GAGVSQSPRYKVTKRGQDVALRCDPISGHVSLYWYRQALGQGPEFLTYFNYEAQQDKSGLPNDRFSAERPEGSISTLTIQRTEQRDSAMYRCASSLPQETQYFGPGTRLLVL.

V gene TRBV5-1 combines with J gene TRBJ2-3; 7 bases map to TRBD1. CDR1 is SGHRS, CDR2 YFSETQ, per germline. The CDR3 length is 14 residues. V lost 4 bases to trimming and J lost 2 bases; unmatched junction nucleotides: 4. The CDR3 DNA reads as TGCGCCAGCAGCCCGGGACAGCTCACAGATACGCAGTATTTT. This codes for CASSPGQLTDTQYF.

This clone has ten or more counts. The chain uses TRBV5-1 and TRBJ2-7; D gene uncertain. Germline assignment: CDR1 SGHRS and CDR2 YFSETQ. CDR3 length: 15 amino acids. Trimming took off 1 base at V and 0 bases at J, with 11 bases between the two ends. CDR3 coding DNA: TGCGCCAGCAGCTTGTCCCCTTCCCTCTCCTACGAGCAGTACTTC. Protein sequence: CASSLSPSLSYEQYF.

This clone was found once. The chain links TRBV19 to TRBJ2-2, with 12 bases that match TRBD2. This CDR3 has 18 amino acids. V was clipped by 5 bases and J by 3 bases; unmatched bases: 10. Germline V lookup: CDR1 LNHDA, CDR2 SQIVND (reference sequence). In nucleotides, the CDR3 is TGTGCCAGTAGTGCGAAGACTAGCGGGAGTTGGTACACCGGGGAGCTGTTTTTT. Translation gives CASSAKTSGSWYTGELFF.

The chain couples TRBV7-9 to TRBJ2-7; 10 bases match TRBD1. Germline trimming cut 7 bases from V and 6 bases from J; bases unmatched to any gene: 9. CDR3 size: 14 residues. Germline V gene data show CDR1 as SEHNR and CDR2 as FQNEAQ (reference sequence). The CDR3 is CASTLTGQGSEQYF. The CDR3 coding sequence is TGTGCCAGCACCTTGACGGGACAGGGGAGCGAGCAGTACTTC.

The table lists this clone with a few counts. The rearrangement joins TRBV15 to TRBJ2-7; no firm D call. The CDR3 covers 17 residues. The V and J ends lost 1 base and 6 bases respectively, with 22 bases between them. Germline CDR1 LNHNV, CDR2 YYDKDF (reference sequence). CDR3 DNA: TGTGCCACCAGCAGAGGGGATTGGGCAGACACGTCGGGCGAGCAGTACTTC. This sequence encodes CATSRGDWADTSGEQYF.

This chain connects TRBV2 to TRBJ2-7; D is possibly TRBD1 (6 bases). Germline V gene lookup returns CDR1 SNHLY and CDR2 FYNNEI. Trimming left V 7 bases short and J 9 bases short, with 16 bases between. This CDR3 contains 12 residues. This CDR3 is CASKKTGSLQYF. The CDR3 DNA reads as TGTGCCAGCAAAAAAACAGGGTCTCTGCAGTACTTC.

A single count supports this clone. The chain joins TRBV7-8 to TRBJ1-1; D gene uncertain. The CDR3 sequence is 14 residues long. V lost 5 bases to trimming and J lost 8 bases, with 18 bases between them. Germline CDR1 reads SGHVS; CDR2 reads FQNEAQ. The CDR3 DNA reads as TGTGCCAGCAGCACAAATGACCTCATCGTGGAAGCTTTCTTT. This encodes CASSTNDLIVEAFF.